This T cell receptor (beta chain) is from a study of T cell repertoires in cytomegalovirus infection. Study background: Public TCR beta signatures indicated both CMV infection and matching HLA type.

Study results and limitations: It was HLA-C-restricted CMV-specific TCR beta clonotypes that dominated the response ex vivo.

There are a few counts of this clonotype. Its specificity is unknown. The V and J ends lost 0 bases and 7 bases respectively, with 16 bases between them. CDR3 length: 15 amino acids. CDR1 and CDR2 from the germline V gene are DFQATT and SNEGSKA (reference sequence). TCRdb passed the reads through MiXCR, listing each CDR3 protein once. Here the sample spans fewer than 200,000 distinct CDR3 sequences, nearly 9.5% being singletons. Sequenced sample: PBMCs. The source is a human donor in good health (CMV status not recorded). Some clones in this sample may be carry-over from other donors' samples. The chain combines TRBV20-1 with TRBJ2-1; no clear D gene. The CDR3 nucleotides are TGCAGTGCTAGAGATCGTAGCCCTAATCCAAATGAGCAGTTCTTC. The encoded protein is CSARDRSPNPNEQFF.